These 5 T cell receptor beta chains were all obtained from the same sample, sequenced in a study of cytomegalovirus exposure and HLA in healthy donors. The PCR was carried out with 60 Vbeta primers and 13 Jbeta primers. Measured with immunoSEQ multiplex PCR; TCRdb has only the in-frame clones, and not every one. Of over 150,000 clones listed, roughly 77% are singletons. Sequencing was performed on PBMCs. The receptors were gathered from a man aged 30 to 39 in good health and CMV-seropositive.

V and J are TRBV5-1 and TRBJ2-5, with 11 bases lining up with TRBD1. Germline CDR1 reads SGHRS; CDR2 reads YFSETQ. The CDR3 has 15 amino acids. Trimming cost V 0 bases and J 5 bases; bases outside gene matches: 3. DNA for the CDR3: TGCGCCAGCAGCTTGGGGACAGGGGGCAGGGAGACCCAGTACTTC. The encoded protein is CASSLGTGGRETQYF.

This clone was counted between two and nine times. This chain connects TRBV7-3 to TRBJ1-2; TRBD1 is a possible D gene (5 bases). Germline V gene data show CDR1 as SGHTA and CDR2 as FQGTGA. V was clipped by 5 bases and J by 6 bases, with 13 bases between them. The CDR3 loop spans 13 amino acids. The CDR3 coding sequence is TGTGCCAGCAGCGATATGGCAGGGAATGGCTACACCTTC. This gives the protein CASSDMAGNGYTF.

The chain employs TRBV4-3 and TRBJ1-1, with D tentatively TRBD1 (6 bases). Looked up from germline, CDR1 is LGHNA and CDR2 is YSLEER. This CDR3 is built from 16 residues. Trimming shortened V by 0 bases and J by 4 bases, and 15 bases separated the two germline ends. The CDR3 nucleotides read TGCGCCAGCAGCCAAGATGTAGGACCAGGGGTCACTGAAGCTTTCTTT. As protein: CASSQDVGPGVTEAFF.

The rearrangement joins TRBV6-5 to TRBJ2-7; 8 nucleotides align to TRBD2. V lost 11 bases and J lost 5; bases outside the gene matches: 14. CDR3 size: 14 residues. Germline CDR1 and CDR2: MNHEY and SVGAGI. The CDR3 here is CAGPKREWGHEQYF. The CDR3 DNA is TGTGCCGGACCCAAGCGGGAGTGGGGCCACGAGCAGTACTTC.

DNA for the CDR3: TGCGCCAGCAGCTCCACGGACATGGTCTACGAGCAGTACTTC. Amino acid sequence: CASSSTDMVYEQYF. The V gene is TRBV5-1, the J gene TRBJ2-7, with D possibly TRBD1 on 5 matching bases. Trimming stripped 3 bases from V and 3 bases from J, with 13 bases between. Germline CDR1 and CDR2: SGHRS and YFSETQ. CDR3 length: 14 residues.